The clone carrying this T cell receptor beta chain was seen more than once but under ten times. Its antigen is currently unknown. This sample stems from a study of CD8+ T cells in alopecia areata. The wider study: At a dose of 5 to 10 mg twice daily, oral tofacitinib was given to treated patients.

J was trimmed by 0 bases and V by 8 bases; bases with no gene match: 5. The germline CDR1 and CDR2 sequences are SGHVS and FQNEAQ. The CDR3 loop spans 14 amino acids. Study results and limitations: Besides other cells, scalp samples also yield sequences of resident alphabeta T cells from normal skin.

Following extraction, RNA underwent reverse transcription to cDNA, which served as the sequencing template. Libraries were prepared by immunoSEQ multiplex PCR; TCRdb keeps only in-frame clonotypes and omits some of them. This table holds some 130,000 clones, 50% to 55% found once. The treatment: oral pan-JAK inhibitor, 5-10 mg twice daily. The source was CD4+ T cells sorted from blood, collected at week 4, from a patient treated with tofacitinib. This clonotype originated in a human donor with alopecia areata. The rearrangement joins TRBV7-8 to TRBJ2-3; 7 nucleotides match TRBD2. CDR3 nucleotide sequence: TGTGCCAGCCTCCTAGCGGAAAGCACAGATACGCAGTATTTT. Translated, it gives CASLLAESTDTQYF.